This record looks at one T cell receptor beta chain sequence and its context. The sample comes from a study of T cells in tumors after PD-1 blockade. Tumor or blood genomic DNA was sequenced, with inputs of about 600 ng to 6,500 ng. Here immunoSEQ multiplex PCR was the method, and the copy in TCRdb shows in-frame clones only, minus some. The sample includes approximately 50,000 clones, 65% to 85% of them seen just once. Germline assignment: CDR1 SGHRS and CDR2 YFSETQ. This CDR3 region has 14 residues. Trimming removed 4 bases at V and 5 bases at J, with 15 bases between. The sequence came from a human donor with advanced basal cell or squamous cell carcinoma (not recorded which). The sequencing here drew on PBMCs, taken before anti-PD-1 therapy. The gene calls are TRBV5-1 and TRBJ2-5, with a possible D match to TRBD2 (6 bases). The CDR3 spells CASSTGARGETQYF. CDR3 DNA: TGCGCCAGCAGCACGGGAGCCCGGGGTGAGACCCAGTACTTC. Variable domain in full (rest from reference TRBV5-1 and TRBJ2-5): KAGVTQTPRYLIKTRGQQVTLSCSPISGHRSVSWYQQTPGQGLQFLFEYFSETQRNKGNFPGRFSGRQFSNSRSEMNVSTLELGDSALYLCASSTGARGETQYFGPGTRLLVL.